The source of this TCR beta chain is a study of CD8+CD57+ T cells in acquired aplastic anemia. Whole-study findings and limits: Patients shared around 31 CD8+ CDR3 sequences with controls. Significance was not reached for CD8+ Simpson's diversity between patients and controls.

A word on this clonotype: What it binds is unknown.

Those patients picked for sequencing had displayed CD8+CD57+ cell expansion on flow cytometry. Every patient was diagnosed with severe acquired aplastic anemia. Germline assignment: CDR1 ENHRY and CDR2 SYGVKD. CDR3 size: 15 residues. The V gene end was trimmed by 7 bases and the J gene end by 2 bases; junction bases not matched to a gene: 5. The use of genomic DNA as template underpinned the TCR beta VDJ and CDR3 profiling. Each CDR3 protein is one row after TCRdb ran MiXCR on the reads. The sample includes about 160,000 distinct CDR3 sequences, less than 50% of them seen just once. The V call is TRBV10-3, the J call TRBJ2-7; 13 bases match TRBD2. The sample comprised sorted CD4+, CD8+, or CD8+CD57+ T cells (not recorded which) from PBMCs. This clonotype originated in a human donor with aplastic anemia. In nucleotides, the CDR3 is TGTGCCATCACGGGGGGACTAGCGGGGACCTACGAGCAGTACTTC. Translated: CAITGGLAGTYEQYF.